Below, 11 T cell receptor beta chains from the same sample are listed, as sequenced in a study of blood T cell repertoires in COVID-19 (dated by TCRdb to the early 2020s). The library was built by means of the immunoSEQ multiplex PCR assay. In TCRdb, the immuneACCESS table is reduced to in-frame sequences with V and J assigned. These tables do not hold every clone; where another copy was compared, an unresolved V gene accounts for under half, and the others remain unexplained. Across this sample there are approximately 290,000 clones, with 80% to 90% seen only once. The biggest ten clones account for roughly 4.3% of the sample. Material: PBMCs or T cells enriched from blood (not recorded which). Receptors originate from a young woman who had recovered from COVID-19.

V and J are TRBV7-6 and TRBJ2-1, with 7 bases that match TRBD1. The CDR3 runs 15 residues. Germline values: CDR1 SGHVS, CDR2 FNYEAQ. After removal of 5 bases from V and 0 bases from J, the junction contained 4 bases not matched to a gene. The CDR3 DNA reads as TGTGCCAGCAGCGCCGACAGGGACTCCTACAATGAGCAGTTCTTC. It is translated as CASSADRDSYNEQFF.

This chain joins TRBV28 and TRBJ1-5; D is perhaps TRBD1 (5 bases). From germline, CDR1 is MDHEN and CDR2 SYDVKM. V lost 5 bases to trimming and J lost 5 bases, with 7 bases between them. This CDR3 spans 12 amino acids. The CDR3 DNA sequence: TGTGCCAGCAGTCAGGGTGATCAGCCCCAGCATTTT. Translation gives CASSQGDQPQHF.

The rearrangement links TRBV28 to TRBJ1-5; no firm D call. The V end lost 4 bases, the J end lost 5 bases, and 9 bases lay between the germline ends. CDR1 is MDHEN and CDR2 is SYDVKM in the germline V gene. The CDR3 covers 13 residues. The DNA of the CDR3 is TGTGCCAGCAGTTCCACATCCTATCAGCCCCAGCATTTT. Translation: CASSSTSYQPQHF.

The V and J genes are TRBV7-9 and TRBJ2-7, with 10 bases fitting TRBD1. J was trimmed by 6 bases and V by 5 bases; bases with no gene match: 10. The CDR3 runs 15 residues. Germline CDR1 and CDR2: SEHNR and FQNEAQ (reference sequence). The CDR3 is CASSLKTGGSSEQYF. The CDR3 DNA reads TGTGCCAGCAGCCTAAAGACAGGGGGCAGCTCCGAGCAGTACTTC.

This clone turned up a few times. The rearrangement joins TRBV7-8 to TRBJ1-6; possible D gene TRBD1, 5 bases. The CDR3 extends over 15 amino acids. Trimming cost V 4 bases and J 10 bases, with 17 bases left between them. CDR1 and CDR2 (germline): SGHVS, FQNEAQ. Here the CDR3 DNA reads TGTGCCAGCAGCTCCCAGTGGGGGGACTCGTCACCCCTCCACTTT. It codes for CASSSQWGDSSPLHF.

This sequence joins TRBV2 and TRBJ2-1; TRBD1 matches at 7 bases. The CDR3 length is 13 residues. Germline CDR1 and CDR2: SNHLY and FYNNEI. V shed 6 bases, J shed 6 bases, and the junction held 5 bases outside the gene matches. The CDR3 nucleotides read TGTGCCAGCAGCCTACAGGGGTTCAATGAGCAGTTCTTC. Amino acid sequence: CASSLQGFNEQFF.

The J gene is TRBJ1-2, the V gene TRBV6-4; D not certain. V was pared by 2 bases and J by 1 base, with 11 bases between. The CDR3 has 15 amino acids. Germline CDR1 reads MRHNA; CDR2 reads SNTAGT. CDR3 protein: CASSDRRGGNYGYTF. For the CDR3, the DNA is TGTGCCAGCAGTGACAGGCGGGGAGGTAACTATGGCTACACCTTC.

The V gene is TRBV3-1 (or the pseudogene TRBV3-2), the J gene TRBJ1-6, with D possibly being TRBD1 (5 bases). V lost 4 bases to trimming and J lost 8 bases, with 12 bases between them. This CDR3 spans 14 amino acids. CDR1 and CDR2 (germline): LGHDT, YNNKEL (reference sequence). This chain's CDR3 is CASSLGVYDSPLHF. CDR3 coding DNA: TGTGCCAGCAGCCTAGGGGTTTACGATTCACCCCTCCACTTT.

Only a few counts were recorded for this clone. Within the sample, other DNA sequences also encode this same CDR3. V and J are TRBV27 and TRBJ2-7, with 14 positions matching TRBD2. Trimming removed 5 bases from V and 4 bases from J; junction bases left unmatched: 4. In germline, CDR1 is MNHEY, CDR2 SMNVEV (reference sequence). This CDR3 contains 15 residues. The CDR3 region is CASSLGTSGSYEQYF. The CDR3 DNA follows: TGTGCCAGCAGTCTCGGGACTAGCGGGAGTTACGAGCAGTACTTC.

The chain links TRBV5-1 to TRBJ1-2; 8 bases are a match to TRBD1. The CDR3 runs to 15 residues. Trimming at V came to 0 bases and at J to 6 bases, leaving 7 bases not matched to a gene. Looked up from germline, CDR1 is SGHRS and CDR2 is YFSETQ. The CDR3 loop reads CASSLGSSGGDGYTF. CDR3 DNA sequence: TGCGCCAGCAGCTTGGGGTCGTCAGGGGGCGATGGCTACACCTTC.

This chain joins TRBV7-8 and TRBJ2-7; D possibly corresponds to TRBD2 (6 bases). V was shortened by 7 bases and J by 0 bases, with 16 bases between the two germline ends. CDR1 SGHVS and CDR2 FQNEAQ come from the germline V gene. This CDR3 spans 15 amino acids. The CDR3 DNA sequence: TGTGCCAGCACCAAAGCACTCGGGAGCTCCTACGAGCAGTACTTC. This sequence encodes CASTKALGSSYEQYF. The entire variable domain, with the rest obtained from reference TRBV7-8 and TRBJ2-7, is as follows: GAGVSQSPRYKVAKRGQDVALRCDPISGHVSLFWYQQALGQGPEFLTYFQNEAQLDKSGLPSDRFFAERPEGSVSTLKIQRTQQEDSAVYLCASTKALGSSYEQYFGPGTRLTVT.